Reported below is one T cell receptor beta chain. It lacks a known antigen. It has no much larger one-base neighbor in the sample; base qualities were not kept. This sample was taken from a study of blood T cell repertoires in COVID-19 (dated by TCRdb to the early 2020s). About the study as a whole: The collaborator samples originated in the United States, Italy and Spain and spanned the acute and convalescent phases of COVID-19. Subjects who had been exposed to COVID-19, were actively infected with it, or had recovered from it provided the deeply sampled blood TCRbeta repertoires that made up the dataset. The material from the prospective study consisted of cDNA or gDNA derived from T cells, B-cell-depleted T cells, or PBMCs. A freely available public database, intended as a resource for researchers studying the immune response to SARS-CoV-2, is where the repertoires were released. Sample metadata almost always included a de-identified subject ID, COVID-19 status, age in years and sex. Where available, HLA class I and class II types were taken from metadata supplied by the sample provider and were not determined by assay-based typing. The samples were drawn from two sources: the first 160 participants of the ongoing ImmuneRACE study, and 1,254 subjects contributed by 6 global collaborators.

The V and J ends are trimmed by 5 bases and 2 bases, leaving 13 bases between them. CDR1 SGHAT and CDR2 FQNNGV were looked up in the germline V gene. The CDR3 has 16 amino acids, counting the end cysteine and phenylalanine. Only the CDR3 portion is preserved as DNA: 48 bases, with reading frame beginning at the first base. TCRbeta CDR3 regions were amplified from genomic DNA using the immunoSEQ Assay, a bias-controlled multiplex PCR. Per the authors' processing: Within the assay, amplification of reference gene primers was used to estimate how many nucleated cells each sample contained. Sequence reads were collapsed and filtered to measure the absolute abundance of every unique TCRbeta CDR3 rearrangement. For each sample, productive Simpson clonality was calculated as the square root of Simpson's diversity index across productive rearrangements. TCRdb re-hosts the immuneACCESS table, in-frame sequences only. Its copies lack some clones; in the studies checked, an unresolved V gene accounts for under half of them, and the cause for the rest is not known. From that table come the V and J calls and clone size; the DNA was used to work out D and trimming. A total of a few hundred thousand clones appear in this sample, more than 75% of them only once. The top ten clones comprise 1.2% of the sample.

What the work shows at the level of the full study, not this receptor alone: How much clinical and demographic metadata was included differed by source and by participant, and the metadata was provided uncurated.

Participants in the prospective study were aged 18 to 89 years, lived in 24 United States geographic areas, and enrolled through a virtual design. To assign participants to cohorts, the prospective study relied on clinical history that participants themselves reported in a screening survey and a study questionnaire. ImmuneRACE Cohort 3 recovered participants were defined by two consecutive negative NP/OP PCR tests, healthcare professional clearance, or symptom resolution. In the prospective study, mobile phlebotomists collected whole blood, serum and a nasopharyngeal or oropharyngeal swab from each participant. Prospective study participants could optionally give additional blood draws and questionnaires over an approximately two-month period. Before DNA extraction, prospective study blood samples were shipped either frozen or at room temperature.

Material for sequencing was PBMCs or T cells enriched from blood (not recorded which). The chain links TRBV11-2 with TRBJ2-6; there is no confident call for the D gene. The receptor was isolated from a woman aged 18-29 years who had recovered from COVID-19. The encoded CDR3 is CASSPDRSAGANVLTF. The DNA sequence reads TGTGCCAGCAGCCCTGATCGCAGTGCTGGGGCCAACGTCCTGACTTTC.